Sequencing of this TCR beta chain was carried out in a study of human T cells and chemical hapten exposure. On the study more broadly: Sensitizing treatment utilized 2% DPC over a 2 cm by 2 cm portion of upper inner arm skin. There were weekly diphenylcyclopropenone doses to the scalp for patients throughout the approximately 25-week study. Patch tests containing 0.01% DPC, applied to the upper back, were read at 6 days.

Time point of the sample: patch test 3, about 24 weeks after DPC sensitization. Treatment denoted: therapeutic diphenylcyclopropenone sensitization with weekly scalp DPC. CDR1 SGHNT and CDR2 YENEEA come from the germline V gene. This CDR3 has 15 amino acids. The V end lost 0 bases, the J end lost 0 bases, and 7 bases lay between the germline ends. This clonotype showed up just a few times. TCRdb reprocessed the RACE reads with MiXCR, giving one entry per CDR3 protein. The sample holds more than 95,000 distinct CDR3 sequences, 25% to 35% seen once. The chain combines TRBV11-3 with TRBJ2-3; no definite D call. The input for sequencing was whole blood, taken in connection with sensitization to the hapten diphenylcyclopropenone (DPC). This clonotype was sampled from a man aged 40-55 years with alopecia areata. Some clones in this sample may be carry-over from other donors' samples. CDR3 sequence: CASSLEGTSTDTQYF. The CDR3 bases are TGTGCCAGCAGCTTAGAGGGAACGAGCACAGATACGCAGTATTTT.